This T cell receptor beta chain was sequenced for a study of glioma-infiltrating T cells after dendritic cell vaccination. Study overall: Treatment, given 2003 to 2012, was autologous tumor lysate-pulsed dendritic cell vaccination. Dendritic cell vaccine was injected intradermally three times, biweekly.

As to time point: after dendritic cell vaccination, including at tumor progression/relapse. PBMC were collected before vaccination, two weeks after the third vaccination, and at progression. Method: immunoSEQ multiplex PCR; TCRdb's copy keeps in-frame clones and lacks some. The top ten clones hold approximately 2% of a sample with about 91,000 clones, about 81% of them seen once. V lost 5 bases and J lost 10; bases outside the gene matches: 11. From germline, CDR1 is SGHRS and CDR2 YFSETQ. This CDR3 is 14 amino acids long. This receptor was identified in a human donor with glioblastoma. The chain recombines TRBV5-1 with TRBJ2-5, with 10 bases matching TRBD1. Specimen: blood, collected after dendritic cell vaccination. Here the CDR3 reads CASRAGQGSLGQYF. CDR3 bases: TGCGCCAGCAGGGCGGGACAGGGGTCTTTGGGCCAGTACTTC.